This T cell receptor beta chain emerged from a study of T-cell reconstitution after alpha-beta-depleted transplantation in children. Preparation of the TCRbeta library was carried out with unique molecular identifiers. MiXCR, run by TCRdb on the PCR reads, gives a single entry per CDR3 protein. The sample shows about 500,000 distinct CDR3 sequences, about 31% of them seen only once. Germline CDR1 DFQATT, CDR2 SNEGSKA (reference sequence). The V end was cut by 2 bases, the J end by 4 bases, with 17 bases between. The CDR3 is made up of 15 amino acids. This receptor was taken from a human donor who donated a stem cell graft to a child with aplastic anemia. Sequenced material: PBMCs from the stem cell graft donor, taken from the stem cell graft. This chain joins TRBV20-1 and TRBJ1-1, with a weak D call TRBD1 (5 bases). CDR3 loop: CSARLRVSSPTEAFF. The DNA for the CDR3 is TGCAGTGCTAGACTCAGGGTCTCATCACCCACTGAAGCTTTCTTT.